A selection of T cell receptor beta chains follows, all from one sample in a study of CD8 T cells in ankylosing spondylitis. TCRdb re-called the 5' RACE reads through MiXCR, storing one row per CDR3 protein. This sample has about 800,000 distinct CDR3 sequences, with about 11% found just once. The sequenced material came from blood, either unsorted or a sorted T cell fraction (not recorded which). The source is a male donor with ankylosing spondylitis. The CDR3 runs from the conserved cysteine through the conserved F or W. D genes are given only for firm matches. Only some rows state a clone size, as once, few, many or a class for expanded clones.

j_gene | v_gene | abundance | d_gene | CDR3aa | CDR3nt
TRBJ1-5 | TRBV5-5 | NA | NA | CASSLDILRNQPQHF | TGTGCCAGCAGCTTGGACATCTTAAGGAATCAGCCCCAGCATTTT
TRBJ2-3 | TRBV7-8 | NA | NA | CASSPRGGVTDTQYF | TGTGCCAGCAGCCCCAGAGGGGGGGTAACAGATACGCAGTATTTT
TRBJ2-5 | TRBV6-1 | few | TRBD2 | CASSPGTSGSGVQETQYF | TGTGCCAGCAGTCCCGGGACTAGCGGGAGTGGGGTTCAAGAGACCCAGTACTTC
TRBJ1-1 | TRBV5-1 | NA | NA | CASSLNGRSLKAFF | TGCGCCAGCAGCTTGAATGGCAGGTCCCTTAAAGCTTTCTTT
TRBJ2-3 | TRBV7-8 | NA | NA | CASSSVMYTDTQYF | TGTGCCAGCAGCTCAGTTATGTACACAGATACGCAGTATTTT
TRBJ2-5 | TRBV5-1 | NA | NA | CASSLGPVGKGETQYF | TGCGCCAGCAGCTTGGGACCGGTGGGCAAGGGGGAGACCCAGTACTTC
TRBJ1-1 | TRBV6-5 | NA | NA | CASSYRDGTEAFF | TGTGCCAGCAGTTACCGGGATGGCACTGAAGCTTTCTTT
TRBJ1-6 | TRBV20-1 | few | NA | CSASLVAGRDNSPLHF | TGCAGTGCTAGTCTGGTCGCGGGGCGGGATAATTCACCCCTCCACTTT
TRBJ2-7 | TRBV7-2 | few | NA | CASSLVVAVGSYEQYF | TGTGCCAGCAGCTTAGTCGTAGCGGTCGGGTCCTACGAGCAGTACTTC
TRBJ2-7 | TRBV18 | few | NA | CASSPNRDFFYEQYF | TGTGCCAGCTCACCTAACCGGGACTTTTTCTACGAGCAGTACTTC
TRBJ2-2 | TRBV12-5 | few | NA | CASGLVLAGDTGELFF | TGTGCTAGTGGTTTGGTACTGGCAGGGGACACCGGGGAGCTGTTTTTT
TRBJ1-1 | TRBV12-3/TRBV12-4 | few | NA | CASSLISGQVEAFF | TGTGCCAGCAGTTTAATCTCAGGGCAGGTGGAAGCTTTCTTT
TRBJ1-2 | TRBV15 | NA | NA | CATAEGPANYGYTF | TGTGCCACCGCGGAAGGGCCAGCTAACTATGGCTACACCTTC
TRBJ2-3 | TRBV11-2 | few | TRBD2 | CASSPSLAVSTDTQYF | TGTGCCAGCAGCCCATCTCTAGCGGTTAGCACAGATACGCAGTATTTT
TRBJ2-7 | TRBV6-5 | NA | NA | CASSYSGHSTYEQYF | TGTGCCAGCAGTTACTCGGGACATTCTACCTACGAGCAGTACTTC
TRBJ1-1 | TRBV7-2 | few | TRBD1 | CASSFPGQWTEAFF | TGTGCCAGCAGCTTTCCGGGACAGTGGACTGAAGCTTTCTTT
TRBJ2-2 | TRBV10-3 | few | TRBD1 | CAIRGQGVGELFF | TGTGCCATCAGAGGACAGGGGGTCGGGGAGCTGTTTTTT
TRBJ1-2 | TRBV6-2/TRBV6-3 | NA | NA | CASSRFREGGTNYGYTF | TGTGCCAGCAGCCGCTTTCGGGAAGGGGGTACGAACTATGGCTACACCTTC
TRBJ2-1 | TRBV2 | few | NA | CASSPVARFANEQFF | TGTGCCAGCAGCCCCGTTGCGAGATTCGCCAATGAGCAGTTCTTC
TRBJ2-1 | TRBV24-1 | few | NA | CATSDRPNEQFF | TGTGCCACCAGTGATAGACCGAATGAGCAGTTCTTC
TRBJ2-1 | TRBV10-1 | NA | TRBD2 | CASSEIKGSGRLGSYNEQFF | TGCGCCAGCAGTGAAATTAAGGGCAGCGGGAGGCTGGGCTCCTACAATGAGCAGTTCTTC
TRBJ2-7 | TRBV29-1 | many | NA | CSVGRQADSYEQYF | TGCAGCGTTGGGAGACAGGCCGACTCCTACGAGCAGTACTTC
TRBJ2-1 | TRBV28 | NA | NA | CASSLFGSEQFF | TGTGCCAGCAGTTTATTCGGGAGTGAGCAGTTCTTC
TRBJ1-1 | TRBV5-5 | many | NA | CASSLDSVRTEAFF | TGTGCCAGCAGCTTGGACAGTGTAAGGACTGAAGCTTTCTTT
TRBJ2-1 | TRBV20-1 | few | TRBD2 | CSVGSGTYNEQFF | TGCAGTGTGGGTAGCGGGACGTACAATGAGCAGTTCTTC
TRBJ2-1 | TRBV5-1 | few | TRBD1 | CASTRTGSNEQFF | TGCGCCAGCACAAGGACAGGGTCGAATGAGCAGTTCTTC
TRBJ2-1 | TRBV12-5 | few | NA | CASGLGPRGSPGRYNEQFF | TGTGCTAGTGGTTTGGGGCCCCGGGGTAGCCCGGGCCGGTACAATGAGCAGTTCTTC
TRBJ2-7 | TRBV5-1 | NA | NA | CASSLGPGLSSYEQYF | TGCGCCAGCAGCTTGGGCCCGGGACTGAGCTCCTACGAGCAGTACTTC
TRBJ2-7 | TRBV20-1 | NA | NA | CSARPSASYEQYF | TGCAGTGCTAGACCGTCAGCCTCCTACGAGCAGTACTTC
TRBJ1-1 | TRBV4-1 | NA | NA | CASSHLYRATEAFF | TGCGCCAGCAGCCACCTCTACAGGGCCACTGAAGCTTTCTTT
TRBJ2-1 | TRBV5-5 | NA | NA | CASSSPGPQTADEQFF | TGTGCCAGCAGCTCTCCGGGACCACAAACGGCGGATGAGCAGTTCTTC
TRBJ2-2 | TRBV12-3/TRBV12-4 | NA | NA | CASTRIPGELFF | TGTGCCAGCACCCGTATTCCCGGGGAGCTGTTTTTT
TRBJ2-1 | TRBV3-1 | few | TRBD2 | CASSRSGGALSNEQFF | TGTGCCAGCAGCCGCAGCGGGGGGGCCCTCTCCAATGAGCAGTTCTTC
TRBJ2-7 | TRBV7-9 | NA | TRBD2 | CASSLSFSGSYEQYF | TGTGCCAGCAGCTTAAGCTTCAGCGGGAGCTACGAGCAGTACTTC
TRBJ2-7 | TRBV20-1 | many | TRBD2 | CSARVAGASYEQYF | TGCAGTGCTAGAGTAGCGGGAGCCTCCTACGAGCAGTACTTC
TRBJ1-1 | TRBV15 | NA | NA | CATSRVFRDTEAFF | TGTGCCACCAGCAGAGTTTTCAGGGACACTGAAGCTTTCTTT
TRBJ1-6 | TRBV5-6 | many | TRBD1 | CASSLGQVGSPLHF | TGTGCCAGCAGCTTAGGACAGGTGGGATCACCCCTCCACTTT
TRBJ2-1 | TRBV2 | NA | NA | CASMGSSSYNEQFF | TGTGCCAGCATGGGGAGTAGCTCCTACAATGAGCAGTTCTTC
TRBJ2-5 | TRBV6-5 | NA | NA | CASSYYGRTQETQYF | TGTGCCAGCAGTTACTACGGCAGGACCCAAGAGACCCAGTACTTC
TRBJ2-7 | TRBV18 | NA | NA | CASSPSQGNLGEQYF | TGTGCCAGCTCACCTTCACAGGGAAACCTGGGCGAGCAGTACTTC
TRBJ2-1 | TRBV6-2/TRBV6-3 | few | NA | CASSNRAIRSYNEQFF | TGTGCCAGCAGTAACCGCGCTATCCGATCCTACAATGAGCAGTTCTTC
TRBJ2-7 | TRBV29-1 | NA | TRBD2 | CSVGRRGAYEQYF | TGCAGCGTTGGTCGGCGGGGGGCCTACGAGCAGTACTTC
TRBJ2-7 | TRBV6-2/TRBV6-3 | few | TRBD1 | CASEPGGSSYEQYF | TGTGCCAGCGAGCCAGGGGGCAGCTCCTACGAGCAGTACTTC
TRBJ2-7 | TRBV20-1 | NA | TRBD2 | CSARKASGSYEQYF | TGCAGTGCTAGAAAGGCTAGCGGGAGTTACGAGCAGTACTTC
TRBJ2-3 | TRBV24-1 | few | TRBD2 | CATSEPEGTSGSGDTQYF | TGTGCCACCAGTGAGCCCGAAGGGACTAGCGGGAGTGGAGATACGCAGTATTTT
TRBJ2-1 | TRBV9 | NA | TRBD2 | CASSEGGGNEQFF | TGTGCCAGCAGCGAGGGCGGGGGCAATGAGCAGTTCTTC
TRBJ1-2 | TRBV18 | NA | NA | CASSPPTADSYGYTF | TGTGCCAGCTCACCGCCGACAGCTGATAGCTATGGCTACACCTTC
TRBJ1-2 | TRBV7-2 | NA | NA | CASSLAPSGDGYTF | TGTGCCAGCAGCTTAGCACCCTCGGGAGATGGCTACACCTTC
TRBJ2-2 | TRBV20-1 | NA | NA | CSARWVVTGELFF | TGCAGTGCTAGATGGGTGGTCACCGGGGAGCTGTTTTTT
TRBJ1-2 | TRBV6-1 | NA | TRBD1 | CASSADRERGYTF | TGTGCCAGCAGTGCTGACAGGGAACGTGGCTACACCTTC
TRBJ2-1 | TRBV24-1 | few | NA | CATSPLLGYNEQFF | TGTGCCACCAGTCCCCTCTTGGGCTACAATGAGCAGTTCTTC
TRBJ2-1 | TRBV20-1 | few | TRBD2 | CSARDSGRKPNNEQFF | TGCAGTGCTAGGGATAGCGGGAGAAAACCCAACAATGAGCAGTTCTTC
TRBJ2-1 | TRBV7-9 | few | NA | CASILHNEQFF | TGTGCCAGCATCCTCCACAATGAGCAGTTCTTC
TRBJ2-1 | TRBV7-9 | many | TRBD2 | CASMGLAGGEQFF | TGTGCCAGCATGGGACTAGCGGGAGGTGAGCAGTTCTTC
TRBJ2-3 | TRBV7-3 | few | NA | CASSLKADTQYF | TGTGCCAGCAGCTTAAAGGCAGATACGCAGTATTTT
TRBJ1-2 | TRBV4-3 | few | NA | CASSQIGAWAYGYTF | TGCGCCAGCAGCCAAATCGGAGCCTGGGCGTATGGCTACACCTTC
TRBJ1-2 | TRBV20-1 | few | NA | CSAGGLAGNGYTF | TGCAGTGCCGGGGGTTTGGCCGGTAATGGCTACACCTTC